These T cell receptor beta chains were read from a single sample in a study of low-dose radiotherapy and immunotherapy resistance in tumors. TCRdb ran MiXCR on the reads and lists one entry per CDR3 protein. The data contain about 71,000 distinct CDR3 sequences, 30% to 40% of them seen just once; the ten biggest clones take up 11%. Sequencing used PBMCs, obtained before treatment. Source of these receptors: a female donor with ovarian cancer. Each CDR3 is given with its conserved first and last residue. Fields, in order: CDR3 protein, V gene.

CASSTHRGSGELFF | TRBV13
CASSKLAGGRIYEQYF | TRBV28
CASKSGLAGNYEQYF | TRBV2
CASSPGDRAGYTF | TRBV28
CASSVGLAGGTGELFF | TRBV9
CASSERQGLAFF | TRBV19
CASSSPDRRDTQYF | TRBV5-1
CASSKGQGVHEQYF | TRBV7-9
CASTLRTGGNEQFF | TRBV5-1
CASSQDRYEQYF | TRBV3-1
CASSLVGQARRRGTGELFF | TRBV7-8
CASSISTGRTGELFF | TRBV13
CSAKTGREVEAFF | TRBV20-1
CASSQPGTSGVEQYF | TRBV5-1
CASSFAHEQYF | TRBV7-4
CASSLDGTGSYEQFF | TRBV5-1
CASSSQTGSYEQYF | TRBV7-6
CSARSQRGGQETQYF | TRBV20-1
CASRTGSHQPQHF | TRBV28
CASSLADRLAAFPETQYF | TRBV11-2
CASSLRHHYGYTF | TRBV7-2
CASRGRGRIQETQYF | TRBV28
CASSFSTSGGPETQYF | TRBV5-1
CSVGESGAREQPQHF | TRBV29-1
CAQGGNTEAFF | TRBV20-1
CSVVAVSYNEQFF | TRBV29-1
CASSEVLAGFSYEQYF | TRBV2
CASSESRGMGTDTQYF | TRBV6-2/TRBV6-3
CASSISAKSSYNEQFF | TRBV7-2
CASSLSVAGSTDTQYF | TRBV27
CASSPGGLAVTGELFF | TRBV5-1
CASSLEGGSPYEQYF | TRBV7-2
CASSLTKGALPSGNTIYF | TRBV5-6
CASRSQGNEQFF | TRBV12-3/TRBV12-4
CSARRLEQFF | TRBV20-1
CASSLAFPSGPEQFF | TRBV7-8
CSAPTLQVAGEAYEQYF | TRBV20-1
CSARAKGANTQYF | TRBV20-1
CASSLVRKHNEQYF | TRBV5-6
CASQTSGPNYEQYF | TRBV6-2/TRBV6-3
CASSPGPTYEQYF | TRBV19
CASSAQGSGTEKLFF | TRBV28
CSASRDRGPGTEAFF | TRBV20-1
CASSRPVSTDTQYF | TRBV11-2
CASSIALAGGNEQFF | TRBV19
CASSEVPGFGVETQYF | TRBV6-1
CASTPRFLGGYTF | TRBV12-3/TRBV12-4
CASSFGGSQKNEQFF | TRBV5-1
CASSPSGPVYEQYF | TRBV19
CASSLRQYEQYF | TRBV18
CASSLDRAGGNEQYF | TRBV12-3/TRBV12-4
CSAGWCQVIF | TRBV29-1